What follows describes a single TCR beta chain. Antigen: not known. This sample was taken from a study of CD4 T cells in relation to SARS-CoV-2 and coronaviruses. Naive or memory CD4+ cells were cultured 1:1 with T cell-depleted PBMCs plus CEF. Repertoires were generated with immunoSEQ multiplex PCR, while TCRdb's copy carries only in-frame clones and drops some. The sample holds about 36,000 clones, roughly four fifths seen once. Sequencing was carried out using naive CD4+ T cells from PBMCs, cultured in vitro. Subset noted: naive CD4+ T cells isolated by negative enrichment. The origin of this receptor is an adult with COVID-19.

CDR3 DNA: TGCGCCAGCAGCCGGTACCCACGGGAGCTGAACACTGAAGCTTTCTTT. Translation: CASSRYPRELNTEAFF. The chain has TRBV4-1 and TRBJ1-1; the D is unclear. Trimming shortened V by 4 bases and J by 0 bases, and 15 bases separated the two germline ends. The length of the CDR3 is 16 residues. Germline V gene data show CDR1 as MGHRA and CDR2 as YSYEKL.